This TCR beta chain originates from a study of shared clonotypes between healthy human individuals (dated by TCRdb to 2020 to 2021). Background for the entire study: A couple of women and a few men aged 18 to 49 years were included in the cohort. Per donor, three plates each were used for CD4 naive and CD4 memory, two for CD8 naive, and one for CD8 memory. To estimate repertoire size and how much clonotypes are shared between individuals, the study performed deep sequencing of blood TCR repertoires from roughly five healthy adults. To increase sequencing depth and limit assay-specific biases, different laboratories used diverse techniques to prepare libraries and sequence TCR repertoires. Each donor's leukapheresis produced roughly between roughly 0.85 and 9.5 billion PBMCs.

The donors were healthy, HIV-negative adults with no recently reported acute infections or vaccinations. Only Caucasian adults living in Nashville, Tennessee, USA were represented among the donors. Magnetic negative selection was used to enrich CD4+ T cells, after which naive cells were positively selected on CD45RA and the negative fraction became the memory subset. Blood was collected by leukapheresis, and PBMCs were isolated by Ficoll-Histopaque density gradient centrifugation and then cryopreserved in liquid nitrogen vapor phase. Analytical flow cytometry was used to check the purity and quantity of every magnetically sorted T cell population. From each sorted fraction, genomic DNA was isolated and quantified by UV absorbance on a Nanodrop 2000c. Using the deep immunoSEQ assay, multiplex PCR amplified TCR CDR3 regions from genomic DNA. Genomic DNA extracted from each cell subset was distributed evenly over all wells of several immunoSEQ 96-well plates, and each plate served as one replicate. For sorted subsets, approximately 190 ng of genomic DNA, equivalent to some 30,000 T cell genomes, went into each replicate PCR. The purified libraries were quantified using a Qubit 3.0 fluorometer, sized with a Bioanalyzer 2100, and then quantified again using the KAPA Library Quantification kit. Each immunoSEQ 96-well plate was sequenced on its own single-read 150-cycle Illumina NextSeq 550 flow cell. In the paper's pipeline: The immunoSEQ output contained only junctional sequences without quality scores, so filtering could not match that applied to full-length reads. Sequences were annotated with PyIR, a Python wrapper for IgBLAST v1.9, and V/J genes and CDR3 were assigned using IMGT germline references. Any read was removed if the V/J assignment was weak (E-value above 1e-6), the CDR3 was missing, or the read contained stop codons, out-of-frame junctions, or ambiguous translated residues. V3J clonotypes were defined by identical inferred V gene, J gene, and CDR3 amino acid sequence. Percentage overlap between repertoires was computed as shared unique clonotypes divided by the size of the smaller repertoire. Three approaches were used to assess repertoire richness: RTK rarefaction, the Chao1 estimator, and Recon v2.1 estimates of unobserved clonotypes. For all TCRbeta clonotypes obtained by the gDNA method from a few donors, generation probabilities were computed with OLGA. TCRdb holds this immuneACCESS table with in-frame rearrangements only. Some clones are missing; in checked studies, unresolved V genes explain under half, and the rest has no known cause. V and J calls and clone size are as listed in that table; D and trimming were resolved from the DNA. The table for this sample lists approximately 2.4 million clones; roughly 95% of them were counted only once. The biggest ten clones account for less than 0.15% of the sample.

With regard to this clone: This receptor's antigen is unknown. Per-base qualities were not stored, and no clone one base away is much larger.

The germline V gene provides CDR1 SNHLY and CDR2 FYNNEI. Reading from cysteine to phenylalanine, the CDR3 counts 16 amino acids. The DNA shown is the 48-base CDR3, in frame from base 1. The junction shows trimming of 10 bases on V and 0 bases on J, plus 19 bases between the germline ends. General conclusions and limits of the study: Clonotypes shared by all four sorted-subset donors showed higher generation probabilities than non-shared clonotypes. Rarefaction of sorted-subset datasets indicated incomplete sequencing despite the large sequencing depth. The genetic and exposure-history diversity represented was limited by the small number of donors. When several donors were compared, the shared fraction of clonotypes was 5% to 6.5% for naive CD4, about 4% for naive CD8, 2.3% for memory CD4, and approximately 0.4% for memory CD8. Naive subsets generally had larger estimated clonotype richness than memory subsets. Sampling was restricted to blood, and TCR repertoires in tissues likely differ from the TCR repertoires found in blood. Pairwise subsampling indicated that sequencing depth was expected to affect the degree of clonotype sharing among donors.

This receptor was identified in a man between 18 and 35 years old in good health. The rearrangement joined TRBV2 to TRBJ1-3, with a tentative D gene TRBD1 over 5 matching bases. The sequenced sample was naive CD4+ T cells sorted from blood. The label giving this sample's cell subset or site can be read as: CD45RA+ positively selected. The CDR3 here reads CATRRGRANSGNTIYF. The DNA sequence follows: TGTGCCACCCGAAGGGGCAGGGCAAACTCTGGAAACACCATATATTTT.